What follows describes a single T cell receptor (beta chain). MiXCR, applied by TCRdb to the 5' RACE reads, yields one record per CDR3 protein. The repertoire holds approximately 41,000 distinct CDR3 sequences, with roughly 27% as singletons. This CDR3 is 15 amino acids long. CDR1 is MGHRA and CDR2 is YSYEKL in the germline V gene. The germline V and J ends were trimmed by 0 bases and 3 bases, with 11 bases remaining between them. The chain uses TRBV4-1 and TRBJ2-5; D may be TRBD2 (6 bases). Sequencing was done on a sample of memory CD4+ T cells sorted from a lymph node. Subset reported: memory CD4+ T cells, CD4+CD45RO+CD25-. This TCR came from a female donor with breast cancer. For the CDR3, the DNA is TGCGCCAGCAGCCAAGATCCGGGGGAGAAAGAGACCCAGTACTTC. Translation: CASSQDPGEKETQYF.